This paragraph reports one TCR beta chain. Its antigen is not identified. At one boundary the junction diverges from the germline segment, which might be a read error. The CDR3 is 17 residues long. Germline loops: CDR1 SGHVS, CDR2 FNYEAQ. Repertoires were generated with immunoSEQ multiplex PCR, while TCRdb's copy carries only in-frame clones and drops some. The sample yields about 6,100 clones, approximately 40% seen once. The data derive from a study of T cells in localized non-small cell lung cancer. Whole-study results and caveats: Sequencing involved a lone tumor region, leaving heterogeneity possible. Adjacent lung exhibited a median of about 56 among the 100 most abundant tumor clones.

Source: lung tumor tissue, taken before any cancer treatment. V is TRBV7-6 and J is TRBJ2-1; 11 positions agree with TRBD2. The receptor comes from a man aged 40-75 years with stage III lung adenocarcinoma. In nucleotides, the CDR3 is TGTGCCAGCAGCATAGCGGGAGGGCCCTCGGGAGGCAATGAGCAGTTCTTC. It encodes CASSIAGGPSGGNEQFF. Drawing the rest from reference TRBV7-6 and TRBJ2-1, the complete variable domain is GAGVSQSPRYKVTKRGQDVALRCDPISGHVSLYWYRQALGQGPEFLTYFNYEAQQDKSGLPNDRFSAERPEGSISTLTIQRTEQRDSAMYRCASSIAGGPSGGNEQFFGPGTRLTVL.